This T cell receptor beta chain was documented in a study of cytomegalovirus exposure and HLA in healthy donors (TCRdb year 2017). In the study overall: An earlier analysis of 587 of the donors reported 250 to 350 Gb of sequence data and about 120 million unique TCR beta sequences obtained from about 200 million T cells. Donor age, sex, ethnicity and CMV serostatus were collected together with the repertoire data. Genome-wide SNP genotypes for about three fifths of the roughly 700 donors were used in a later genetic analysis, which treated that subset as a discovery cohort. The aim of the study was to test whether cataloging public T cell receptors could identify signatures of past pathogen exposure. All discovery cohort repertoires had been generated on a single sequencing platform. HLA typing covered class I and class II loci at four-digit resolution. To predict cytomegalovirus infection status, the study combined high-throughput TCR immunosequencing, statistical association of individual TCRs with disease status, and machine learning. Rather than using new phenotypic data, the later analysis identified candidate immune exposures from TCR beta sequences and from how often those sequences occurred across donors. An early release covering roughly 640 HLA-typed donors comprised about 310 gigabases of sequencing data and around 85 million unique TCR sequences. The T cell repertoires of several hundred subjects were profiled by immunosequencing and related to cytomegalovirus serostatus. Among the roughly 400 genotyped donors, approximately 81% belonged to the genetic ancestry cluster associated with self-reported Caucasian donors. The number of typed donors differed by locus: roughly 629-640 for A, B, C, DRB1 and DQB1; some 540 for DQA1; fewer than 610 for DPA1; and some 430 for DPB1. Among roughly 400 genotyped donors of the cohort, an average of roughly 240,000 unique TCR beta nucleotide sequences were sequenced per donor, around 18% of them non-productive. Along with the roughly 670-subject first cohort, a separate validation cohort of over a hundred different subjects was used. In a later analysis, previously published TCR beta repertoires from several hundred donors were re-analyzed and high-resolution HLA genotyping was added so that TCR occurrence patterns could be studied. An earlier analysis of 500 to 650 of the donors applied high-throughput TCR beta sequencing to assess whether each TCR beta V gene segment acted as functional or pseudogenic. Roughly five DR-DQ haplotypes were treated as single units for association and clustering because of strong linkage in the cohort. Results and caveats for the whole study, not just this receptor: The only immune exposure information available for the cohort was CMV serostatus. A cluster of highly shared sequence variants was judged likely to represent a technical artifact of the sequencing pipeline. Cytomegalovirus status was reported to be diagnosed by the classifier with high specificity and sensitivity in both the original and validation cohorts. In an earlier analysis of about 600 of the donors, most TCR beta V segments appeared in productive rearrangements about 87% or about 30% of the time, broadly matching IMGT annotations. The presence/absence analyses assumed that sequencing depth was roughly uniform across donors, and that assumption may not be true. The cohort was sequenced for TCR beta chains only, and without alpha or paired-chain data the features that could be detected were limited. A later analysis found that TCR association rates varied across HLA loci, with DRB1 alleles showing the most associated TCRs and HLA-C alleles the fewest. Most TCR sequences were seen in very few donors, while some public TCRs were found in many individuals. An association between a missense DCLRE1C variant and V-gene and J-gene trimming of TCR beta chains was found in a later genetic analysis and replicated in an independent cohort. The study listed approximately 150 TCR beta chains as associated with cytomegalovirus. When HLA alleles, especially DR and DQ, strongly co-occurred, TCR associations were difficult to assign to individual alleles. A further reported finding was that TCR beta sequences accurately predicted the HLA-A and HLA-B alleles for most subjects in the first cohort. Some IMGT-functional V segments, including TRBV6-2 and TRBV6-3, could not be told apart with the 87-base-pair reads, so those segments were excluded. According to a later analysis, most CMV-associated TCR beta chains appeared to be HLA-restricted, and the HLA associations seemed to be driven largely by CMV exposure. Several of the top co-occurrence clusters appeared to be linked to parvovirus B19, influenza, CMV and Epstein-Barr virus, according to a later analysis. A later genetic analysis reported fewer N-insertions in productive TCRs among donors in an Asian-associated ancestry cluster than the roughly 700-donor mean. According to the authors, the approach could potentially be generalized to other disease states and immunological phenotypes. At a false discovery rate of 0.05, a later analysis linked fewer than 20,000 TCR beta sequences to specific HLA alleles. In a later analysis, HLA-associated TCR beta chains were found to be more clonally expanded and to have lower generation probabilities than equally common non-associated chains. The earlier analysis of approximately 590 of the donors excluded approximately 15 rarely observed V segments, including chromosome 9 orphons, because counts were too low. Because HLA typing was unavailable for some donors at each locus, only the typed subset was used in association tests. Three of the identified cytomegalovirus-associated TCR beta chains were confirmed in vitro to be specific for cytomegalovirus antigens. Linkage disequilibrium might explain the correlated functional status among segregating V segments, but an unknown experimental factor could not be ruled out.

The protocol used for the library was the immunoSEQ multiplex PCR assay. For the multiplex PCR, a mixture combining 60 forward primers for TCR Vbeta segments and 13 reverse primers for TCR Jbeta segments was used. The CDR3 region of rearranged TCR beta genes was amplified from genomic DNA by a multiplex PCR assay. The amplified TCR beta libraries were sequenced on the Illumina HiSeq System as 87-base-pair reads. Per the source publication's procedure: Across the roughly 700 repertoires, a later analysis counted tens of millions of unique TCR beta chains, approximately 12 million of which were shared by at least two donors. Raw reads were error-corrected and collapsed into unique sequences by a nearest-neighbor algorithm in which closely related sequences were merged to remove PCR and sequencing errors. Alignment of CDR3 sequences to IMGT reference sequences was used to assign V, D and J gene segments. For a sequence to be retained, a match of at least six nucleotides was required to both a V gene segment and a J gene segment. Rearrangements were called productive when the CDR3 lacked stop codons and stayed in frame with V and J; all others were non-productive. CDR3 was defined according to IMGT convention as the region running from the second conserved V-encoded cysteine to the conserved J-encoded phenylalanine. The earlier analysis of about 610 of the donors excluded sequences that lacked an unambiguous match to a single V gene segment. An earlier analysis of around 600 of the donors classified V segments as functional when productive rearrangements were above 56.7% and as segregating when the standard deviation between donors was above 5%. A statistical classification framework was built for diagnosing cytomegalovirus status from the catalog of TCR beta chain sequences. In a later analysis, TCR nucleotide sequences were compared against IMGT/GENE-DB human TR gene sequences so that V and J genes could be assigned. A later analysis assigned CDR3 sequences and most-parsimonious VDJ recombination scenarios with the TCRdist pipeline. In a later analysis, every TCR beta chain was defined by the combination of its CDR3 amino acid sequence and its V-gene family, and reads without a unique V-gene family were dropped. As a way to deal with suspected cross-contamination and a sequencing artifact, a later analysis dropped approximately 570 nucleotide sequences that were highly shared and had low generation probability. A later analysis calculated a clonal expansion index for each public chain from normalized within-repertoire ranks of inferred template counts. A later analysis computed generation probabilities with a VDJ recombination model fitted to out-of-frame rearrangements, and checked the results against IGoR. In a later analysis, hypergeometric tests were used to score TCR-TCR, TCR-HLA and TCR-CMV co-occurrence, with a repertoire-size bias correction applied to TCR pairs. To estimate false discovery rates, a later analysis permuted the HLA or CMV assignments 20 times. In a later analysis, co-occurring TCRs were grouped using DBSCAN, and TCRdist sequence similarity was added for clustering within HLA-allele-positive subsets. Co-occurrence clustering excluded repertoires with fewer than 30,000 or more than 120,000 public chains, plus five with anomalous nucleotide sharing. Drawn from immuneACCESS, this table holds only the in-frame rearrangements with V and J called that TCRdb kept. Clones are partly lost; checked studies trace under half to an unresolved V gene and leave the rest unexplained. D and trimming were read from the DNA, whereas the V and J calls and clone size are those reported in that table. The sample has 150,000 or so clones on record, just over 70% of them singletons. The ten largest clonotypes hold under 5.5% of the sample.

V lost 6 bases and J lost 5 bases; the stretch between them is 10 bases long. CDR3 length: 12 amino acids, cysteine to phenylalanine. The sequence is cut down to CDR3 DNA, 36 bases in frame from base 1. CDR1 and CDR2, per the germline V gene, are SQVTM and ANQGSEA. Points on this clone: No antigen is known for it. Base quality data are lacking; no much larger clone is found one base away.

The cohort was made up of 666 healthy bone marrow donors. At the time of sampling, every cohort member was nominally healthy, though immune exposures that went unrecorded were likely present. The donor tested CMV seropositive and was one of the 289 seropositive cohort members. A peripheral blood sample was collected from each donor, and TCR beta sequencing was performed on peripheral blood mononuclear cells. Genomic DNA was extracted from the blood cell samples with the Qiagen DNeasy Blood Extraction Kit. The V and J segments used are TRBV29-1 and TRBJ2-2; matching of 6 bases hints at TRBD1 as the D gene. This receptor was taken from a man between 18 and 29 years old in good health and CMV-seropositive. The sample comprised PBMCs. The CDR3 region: CSVQGPTGELFF. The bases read TGCAGCGTGCAGGGGCCTACCGGGGAGCTGTTTTTT.